This T cell receptor (beta chain) was recovered during a study of blood T cell repertoires in COVID-19 (dated by TCRdb to 2018 to 2020). In the study overall: Samples covering the acute and convalescent phases of COVID-19 were provided by collaborators in the United States, Italy and Spain. The prospective study material was composed of cDNA or gDNA derived from T cells, B-cell-depleted T cells, or PBMCs. Samples were obtained from the ongoing ImmuneRACE study (first 160 participants) and from about 1,300 subjects provided by 6 global collaborators. Deeply sampled blood TCRbeta repertoires from subjects exposed to, actively infected with, or recovered from COVID-19 were included in the dataset. Where HLA class I and class II types were available, the types were taken from metadata supplied by the sample provider, not from assay-based typing. Nearly every sample came with metadata listing a de-identified subject ID, COVID-19 status, age in years and sex. The repertoires were released in a freely available public database meant as a resource for research on the immune response to SARS-CoV-2. Here is what the overall study found, with its caveats: The quantity of clinical and demographic metadata differed by source and by participant and was supplied without curation.

Including the terminal cysteine and phenylalanine, the CDR3 comprises 15 residues. Only the CDR3 DNA stays, 45 bases, in frame from base 1. CDR1 SGDLS and CDR2 YYNGEE are derived from the germline V gene. Between the V and J ends, shortened by 3 bases and 2 bases respectively, the junction contains 14 bases. Collaborating institutions collected whole blood in K2EDTA tubes following their own protocols. Collaborator samples were shipped for TCRbeta analysis as frozen whole blood, isolated PBMCs, or DNA extracted from either sample type. Notes on this clone: This clone's antigen is unknown. The sample holds no much larger clone one base away, and base qualities are not on file.

TCRbeta CDR3 regions were amplified from genomic DNA by means of the immunoSEQ Assay, a bias-controlled multiplex PCR. Concerning the study's data processing: Within the assay, amplification of reference gene primers was used to estimate how many nucleated cells each sample contained. To quantify the absolute abundance of each unique TCRbeta CDR3 rearrangement, sequence reads were collapsed and filtered. For each sample, productive Simpson clonality was calculated by taking the square root of Simpson's diversity index across productive rearrangements. Here the immuneACCESS table is served through TCRdb, limited to in-frame sequences with V and J called. Missing clones are a known gap in these copies; in checked studies unresolved V genes cover under half, and the rest lacks a known reason. V, J and clone size derive from that table, while D and trimming were established from the DNA sequence. The sample table records over 100,000 clones; 82% of these occur just once. Of the sample, roughly 7.7% falls within the top ten clones.

Specimen: peripheral blood. This clonotype was obtained from an older man with acute or convalescent COVID-19. The chain was built from TRBV9 and TRBJ1-2, and TRBD1 may be the D gene, going by 5 matching bases. DNA sequence: TGTGCCAGCAGCGCCCCAAACAGGAAGAACTATGGCTACACCTTC. Its product reads: CASSAPNRKNYGYTF.